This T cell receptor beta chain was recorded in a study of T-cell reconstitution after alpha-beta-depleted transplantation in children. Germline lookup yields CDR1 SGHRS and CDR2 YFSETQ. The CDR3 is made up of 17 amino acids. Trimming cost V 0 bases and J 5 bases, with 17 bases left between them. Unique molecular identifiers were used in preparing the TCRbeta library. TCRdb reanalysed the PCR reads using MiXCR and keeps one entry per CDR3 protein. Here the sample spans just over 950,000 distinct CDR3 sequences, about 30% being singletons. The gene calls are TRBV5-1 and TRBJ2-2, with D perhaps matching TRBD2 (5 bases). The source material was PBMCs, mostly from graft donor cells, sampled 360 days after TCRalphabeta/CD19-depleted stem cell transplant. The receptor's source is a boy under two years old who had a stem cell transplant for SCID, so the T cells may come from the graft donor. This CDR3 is CASSLAGGYTGTGELFF. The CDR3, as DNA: TGCGCCAGCAGCTTGGCTGGCGGGTATACGGGGACCGGGGAGCTGTTTTTT.